This TCR beta chain was recovered during a study of OX40 agonist ivuxolimab in advanced cancers. Study-wide context: Patients received ivuxolimab, an agonistic anti-OX40 (CD134) antibody.

Germline-derived CDR1 and CDR2 are KGHSH and LQKENI. V was trimmed by 0 bases and J by 2 bases, leaving 11 bases between them. The CDR3 is 17 residues long. As concerns this clone: Its antigen remains unknown.

Study outcomes and limitations: There were, on average, more expanded clones in CD8+ T cells than in CD4+.

TCRdb's table, derived via immunoSEQ multiplex PCR, lists solely in-frame clones and lacks some. The sample has 98,000 or so clones, approximately 93% seen once. This specimen was CD4+ or CD8+ T cells sorted from blood, taken in a trial of the OX40 agonist ivuxolimab. J is TRBJ1-6 and V is TRBV18; no firm D call. The TCR was taken from an adult with an advanced solid tumor such as melanoma, head and neck, liver or kidney cancer. In DNA form, the CDR3 reads TGTGCCAGCTCACCACCGTCGTTGGGTACCTATAATTCACCCCTCCACTTT. Residues: CASSPPSLGTYNSPLHF.